The 29 T cell receptor beta chains reported below all come from one sample, sequenced in a study of T cell changes during pregnancy in multiple sclerosis (dated by TCRdb to about 2019). Library creation used the immunoSEQ multiplex PCR assay. The table was pulled from immuneACCESS by TCRdb, which kept in-frame rearrangements only. Such tables lose some clones; where checked, under half of the loss comes from unresolved V genes, and the rest has no known cause. Present in this sample are some 57,000 clones, approximately 91% of which were seen just once. The ten largest make up about 0.76% of the sample. This sample comprised CD4+ T cells from peripheral blood mononuclear cells, obtained in the first trimester of pregnancy. Receptors were obtained from a female donor with multiple sclerosis, enrolled in a pregnancy study.

The V call is TRBV6-6, the J call TRBJ2-5; 9 bases map to TRBD2. Germline CDR1 and CDR2: MNHNY and SVGAGI (reference sequence). The CDR3 has 16 residues. Trimming at V came to 6 bases and at J to 2 bases, leaving 10 bases not matched to a gene. In DNA form, the CDR3 reads TGTGCCAGCAGACTCCCGGGACTAGCCGGGCAAGAGACCCAGTACTTC. Protein sequence: CASRLPGLAGQETQYF.

The chain joins TRBV6-5 to TRBJ2-2; 8 bases are a match to TRBD2. CDR1 is MNHEY, CDR2 SVGAGI, per germline. This CDR3 is built from 16 residues. The ends lost 2 bases at V and 3 bases at J; junction bases unmatched: 5. The CDR3 here is CASSYQAGVDTGELFF. Here the CDR3 DNA reads TGTGCCAGCAGTTACCAAGCGGGGGTTGACACCGGGGAGCTGTTTTTT.

The V call is TRBV4-3, the J call TRBJ2-5, with TRBD2 matching 16 bases. Germline loops: CDR1 LGHNA, CDR2 YSLEER. J lost 7 bases, V lost 1 base, and 12 bases had no gene match. The CDR3 length is 19 residues. The CDR3 here is CASSQARPGLAGGRGTQYF. The CDR3 nucleotides read TGCGCCAGCAGCCAAGCCAGACCGGGACTAGCGGGGGGGCGGGGGACCCAGTACTTC.

This clone has just one count. The V and J genes are TRBV7-2 and TRBJ2-3; tentatively, D is TRBD2 (5 bases). Germline CDR1 SGHTA, CDR2 FQGNSA. Trimming took 5 bases from V and 3 from J, leaving 15 bases between them. The CDR3 extends over 15 amino acids. CDR3 sequence: CASSPYRSGTDTQYF. The CDR3 DNA reads as TGTGCCAGCAGCCCTTATAGGTCGGGAACAGATACGCAGTATTTT. Looking up the rest from reference TRBV7-2 and TRBJ2-3 gives the full variable domain: GAGVSQSPSNKVTEKGKDVELRCDPISGHTALYWYRQSLGQGLEFLIYFQGNSAPDKSGLPSDRFSAERTGGSVSTLTIQRTQQEDSAVYLCASSPYRSGTDTQYFGPGTRLTVL.

This clone came up once. V is TRBV6-4 and J is TRBJ1-1, with D possibly TRBD1 on 5 matching bases. Trimming left V 7 bases short and J 2 bases short, with 14 bases between. CDR1 MRHNA and CDR2 SNTAGT come from the germline V gene. This CDR3 comprises 14 residues. CDR3 sequence: CASTATDINTEAFF. The CDR3 DNA reads TGTGCCAGCACGGCGACAGACATTAACACTGAAGCTTTCTTT.

This clone is a singleton in its sample. This chain uses TRBV7-2 with TRBJ2-3, with 8 bases that match TRBD2. The CDR3 is 18 amino acids. Germline lookup yields CDR1 SGHTA and CDR2 FQGNSA. J was trimmed by 2 bases and V by 4 bases; bases with no gene match: 14. CDR3 residues: CASSSHWGLGWDTDTQYF. The DNA of the CDR3 is TGTGCCAGCAGCTCCCACTGGGGACTAGGGTGGGACACAGATACGCAGTATTTT.

This rearrangement joins TRBV7-2 to TRBJ1-6; TRBD1 might be the D (5 bases). Between the trimmed V and J ends, which lost 6 bases and 2 bases, there was a span of 23 bases. CDR3 length: 19 amino acids. Germline V gives CDR1 SGHTA, CDR2 FQGNSA. The CDR3 sequence: CASRPGAGTEGTYNSPLHF. CDR3 nucleotide sequence: TGTGCCAGCAGGCCCGGGGCAGGGACTGAAGGGACCTATAATTCACCCCTCCACTTT.

The gene calls are TRBV6-5 and TRBJ1-1, with D possibly being TRBD1 (5 bases). The CDR3 is 14 residues long. Trimming removed 5 bases from V and 7 bases from J, with 17 bases in between. CDR1 is MNHEY, CDR2 SVGAGI, per germline. CDR3 nucleotides: TGTGCCAGCAGTAGGCCGGCACAGGCAAATGAAGCTTTCTTT. It encodes CASSRPAQANEAFF.

The CDR3 nucleotides are TGTGCCAGCAGCAAGTTTCGGGACAGGGGCACTGAAGCTTTCTTT. Amino acids: CASSKFRDRGTEAFF. J is TRBJ1-1 and V is TRBV7-6; 10 nucleotides agree with TRBD1. The CDR3 loop spans 15 amino acids. V lost 5 bases to trimming and J lost 4 bases; unmatched junction nucleotides: 7. From germline, CDR1 is SGHVS and CDR2 FNYEAQ.

The V and J genes are TRBV28 and TRBJ1-2; D is undetermined. The CDR3 runs 12 residues. With 6 bases removed from V and 5 bases from J, the gap between germline ends came to 10 bases. Germline V gene data show CDR1 as MDHEN and CDR2 as SYDVKM. The CDR3 protein is CASRGLEYGYTF. CDR3 nucleotide sequence: TGTGCCAGCAGGGGCCTTGAGTATGGCTACACCTTC.

V and J are TRBV28 and TRBJ2-3; 10 bases are a match to TRBD2. The CDR3 spans 15 residues. J gave up 1 base and V 4 bases, and 2 bases lay outside the gene matches. Germline CDR1 is MDHEN and CDR2 is SYDVKM. The CDR3 here is CASSSLAGGTDTQYF. The CDR3 DNA follows: TGTGCCAGCAGTTCCCTAGCGGGGGGCACAGATACGCAGTATTTT.

The rearrangement links TRBV6-5 to TRBJ2-1; 7 nucleotides align to TRBD1. This CDR3 region has 15 residues. CDR1 is MNHEY, CDR2 SVGAGI, per germline. Trimming at V came to 7 bases and at J to 2 bases, leaving 8 bases not matched to a gene. CDR3 nucleotide sequence: TGTGCCAGCACCCCCGACAGGGATCCCTACAATGAGCAGTTCTTC. Translating gives CASTPDRDPYNEQFF.

The count of this clone is one. The chain joins TRBV4-3 to TRBJ1-5; 7 bases match TRBD1. Germline V gene sequence: CDR1 LGHNA, CDR2 YSLEER. V shed 4 bases and J 5 bases; nucleotides not matched to a gene: 5. CDR3 size: 14 residues. The CDR3 spells CASSLRQGDQPQHF. For the CDR3, the DNA is TGCGCCAGCAGCCTGAGACAGGGTGATCAGCCCCAGCATTTT.

The chain joins TRBV7-2 to TRBJ2-7, with D unclear. The CDR3 has 12 amino acids. Trimming cost V 5 bases and J 1 base, with 6 bases left between them. Germline CDR1 is SGHTA and CDR2 is FQGNSA. The chain's CDR3 is CASSPVSYEQYF. For the CDR3, the DNA is TGTGCCAGCAGCCCGGTTTCCTACGAGCAGTACTTC. The variable domain in full, completed from reference TRBV7-2 and TRBJ2-7, reads GAGVSQSPSNKVTEKGKDVELRCDPISGHTALYWYRQSLGQGLEFLIYFQGNSAPDKSGLPSDRFSAERTGGSVSTLTIQRTQQEDSAVYLCASSPVSYEQYFGPGTRLTVT.

The table lists this clone with a count of one. The chain recombines TRBV11-2 with TRBJ2-7; weak D call: TRBD1 (6 bases). Germline CDR1 and CDR2: SGHAT and FQNNGV. This CDR3 spans 16 amino acids. V was trimmed by 4 bases and J by 0 bases, leaving 16 bases between them. The DNA of the CDR3 is TGTGCCAGCAGCTCCCCGACAGGACTGAGCTCCTACGAGCAGTACTTC. Its translation is CASSSPTGLSSYEQYF.

The sample holds one count of this clone. The chain has TRBV7-9 and TRBJ1-6, with 8 bases aligning to TRBD1. The V gene end was trimmed by 4 bases and the J gene end by 6 bases; junction bases not matched to a gene: 5. From germline, CDR1 is SEHNR and CDR2 FQNEAQ (reference sequence). This CDR3 has 15 residues. CDR3 nucleotide sequence: TGTGCCAGCAGCTGGCTGGGACAGGTTAATTCACCCCTCCACTTT. As protein: CASSWLGQVNSPLHF.

The chain combines TRBV7-3 with TRBJ2-2; 7 nucleotides agree with TRBD1. The CDR3 runs to 14 residues. In germline, CDR1 is SGHTA, CDR2 FQGTGA. Trimming took 5 bases from V and 5 from J; bases not matched to a gene: 5. The CDR3 DNA reads as TGTGCCAGCAGCGTTACAGGGGATACCGGGGAGCTGTTTTTT. Protein product: CASSVTGDTGELFF.

The chain employs TRBV7-3 and TRBJ1-1; unclear D gene. Germline V gene lookup returns CDR1 SGHTA and CDR2 FQGTGA. V lost 4 bases and J lost 4, with 16 bases in between. This CDR3 spans 15 amino acids. The CDR3 DNA reads as TGTGCCAGCAGCTCCTCGACCGCCCGGGGCACTGAAGCTTTCTTT. Protein sequence: CASSSSTARGTEAFF.

The chain carries TRBV30 and TRBJ1-2, with D possibly being TRBD1 (6 bases). V gave up 0 bases and J gave up 7 bases, with 12 bases separating them. The CDR3 consists of 13 residues. CDR1 and CDR2 (germline): GTSNPN, SVGIG (reference sequence). This CDR3 reads CAWSVAPRGGYTF. CDR3 nucleotide sequence: TGTGCCTGGAGTGTAGCTCCCAGGGGTGGCTACACCTTC.

This CDR3 is CAWSVSSDYGYTF. CDR3 coding DNA: TGTGCCTGGAGTGTATCCTCGGACTATGGCTACACCTTC. The gene calls are TRBV30 and TRBJ1-2; D gene unclear. Trimming pared 0 bases from V and 3 bases from J, leaving 8 bases between. Germline V lookup: CDR1 GTSNPN, CDR2 SVGIG (reference sequence). The CDR3 spans 13 residues.

The chain uses TRBV2 and TRBJ2-7, with 13 bases identical to TRBD2. This CDR3 contains 18 residues. The ends lost 10 bases at V and 2 bases at J; junction bases unmatched: 17. Germline CDR1 SNHLY, CDR2 FYNNEI. CDR3 loop: CATRSTGTSGVSTYEQYF. CDR3 nucleotide sequence: TGTGCCACCCGATCCACTGGGACTAGCGGGGTTTCCACCTACGAGCAGTACTTC. Full variable domain (remainder filled in from reference TRBV2 and TRBJ2-7): EPEVTQTPSHQVTQMGQEVILRCVPISNHLYFYWYRQILGQKVEFLVSFYNNEISEKSEIFDDQFSVERPDGSNFTLKIRSTKLEDSAMYFCATRSTGTSGVSTYEQYFGPGTRLTVT.

CDR3 sequence (DNA): TGTGCCAGCAGTCTCCGGGACAGGGGGCTCAAGGAGACGCAGTATTTT. It translates to CASSLRDRGLKETQYF. The chain has TRBV9 and TRBJ2-3, with TRBD1 matching over 12 bases. J lost 9 bases, V lost 5 bases, and 13 bases had no gene match. This CDR3 spans 16 amino acids. CDR1 and CDR2 from the germline V gene are SGDLS and YYNGEE.

The CDR3, as DNA: TGTGCCAGCAGCCTCTCCACCGCGCGTCCTGAAAAACTGTTTTTT. Translating it yields CASSLSTARPEKLFF. The chain has TRBV5-4 and TRBJ1-4; D uncertain. Trimming removed 4 bases at V and 7 bases at J, with 17 bases between. The germline V gene has CDR1 SGHNT and CDR2 YYREEE (reference sequence). This CDR3 is 15 amino acids long. Looking up the rest from reference TRBV5-4 and TRBJ1-4 gives the full variable domain: ETGVTQSPTHLIKTRGQQVTLRCSSQSGHNTVSWYQQALGQGPQFIFQYYREEENGRGNFPPRFSGLQFPNYSSELNVNALELDDSALYLCASSLSTARPEKLFFGSGTQLSVL.

The V and J genes are TRBV7-2 and TRBJ1-1; no definite D call. Germline CDR1 and CDR2: SGHTA and FQGNSA. V lost 1 base and J lost 2, with 8 bases in between. CDR3 length: 14 residues. CDR3 residues: CASSLVRGNTEAFF. The DNA for the CDR3 is TGTGCCAGCAGCTTAGTTCGGGGTAACACTGAAGCTTTCTTT.

The chain recombines TRBV5-8 with TRBJ1-4, with D tentatively TRBD1 (6 bases). The CDR3 has 16 residues. V was trimmed by 4 bases and J by 0 bases, leaving 13 bases between them. The V gene's germline CDR1 is SGHTS and CDR2 YDEGEE. The CDR3 DNA is TGTGCCAGCAGCCGAGGGCGGACAGCAACTAATGAAAAACTGTTTTTT. Amino acids: CASSRGRTATNEKLFF. The complete variable domain, with remaining parts taken from reference TRBV5-8 and TRBJ1-4, reads EAGVTQSPTHLIKTRGQQATLRCSPISGHTSVYWYQQALGLGLQFLLWYDEGEERNRGNFPPRFSGRQFPNYSSELNVNALELEDSALYLCASSRGRTATNEKLFFGSGTQLSVL.

This chain links TRBV6-6 with TRBJ2-3; 7 bases fit TRBD2. The junction had 9 bases not matched to a gene; V was cut back by 6 bases and J by 3 bases. The germline gives CDR1 MNHNY, CDR2 SVGAGI (reference sequence). This CDR3 is 15 amino acids long. The chain's CDR3 is CASRGLAGETDTQYF. In DNA, the CDR3 is TGTGCCAGCAGGGGGTTGGCGGGGGAAACAGATACGCAGTATTTT.

The chain uses TRBV4-2 and TRBJ1-1; D ambiguous. Germline assignment: CDR1 LGHNA and CDR2 YNFKEQ. The CDR3 is 13 amino acids. Trimming removed 4 bases at V and 1 base at J, with 7 bases between. The CDR3, as DNA: TGTGCCAGCAGCCCCATCGGGAACACTGAAGCTTTCTTT. Protein: CASSPIGNTEAFF.

The rearrangement links TRBV19 to TRBJ1-5; possibly TRBD1 for D (5 bases). The CDR3 loop spans 15 amino acids. The V end lost 4 bases, the J end lost 7 bases, and 17 bases lay between the germline ends. CDR1 is LNHDA and CDR2 is SQIVND in the germline V gene (reference sequence). This CDR3 is CASSTGTQGGQPQHF. As DNA, the CDR3 is TGTGCCAGTAGTACAGGGACTCAAGGTGGACAGCCCCAGCATTTT.

This rearrangement joins TRBV7-2 to TRBJ2-1; 10 bases align to TRBD2. Germline V CDR1 and CDR2: SGHTA, FQGNSA. Losses at the gene ends were 0 bases for V and 2 bases for J; bases not matched to a gene: 7. This CDR3 comprises 18 residues. CDR3 sequence: CASSLARVAGGTYNEQFF. The CDR3 DNA reads TGTGCCAGCAGCTTAGCGAGGGTAGCGGGGGGTACCTACAATGAGCAGTTCTTC.